This T cell receptor (beta chain) was identified during a study of radiotherapy plus CTLA-4 blockade in lung cancer. Study details: Objective responses were seen in about a sixth of patients, disease control in approximately 30%.

Study-wide points: How blood T cell clones changed early, along with interferon-beta, reportedly forecast response best. Expansion of tumor-derived TCR clones was observed in blood after radiotherapy plus ipilimumab.

Trimming removed 5 bases from V and 5 bases from J; junction bases left unmatched: 6. The V gene's germline CDR1 is ENHRY and CDR2 SYGVKD. The CDR3 length is 14 residues. Profiling relied on immunoSEQ multiplex PCR, and the TCRdb table lists in-frame clones only, not all of them. This sample has some 38,000 clones; around 79% occur once, and the top ten carry under 10%. Concerning this clone: Its antigen is still unknown.

Focal radiation plus CTLA-4 blockade with ipilimumab was administered to patients who had chemo-refractory metastatic non-small-cell lung cancer. The TCR comes from a human donor with non-small cell lung cancer who had stable disease on radiotherapy plus ipilimumab. The V call is TRBV10-3, the J call TRBJ2-5; 9 bases align to TRBD2. The sample was peripheral blood, taken from a patient treated with radiotherapy plus ipilimumab. DNA of the CDR3: TGTGCCATCAGTATTGGACTAGCGTGGGAGACCCAGTACTTC. Its translation: CAISIGLAWETQYF.